This note documents a single T cell receptor (beta chain) sequence. Its antigen remains unidentified. Here immunoSEQ multiplex PCR was the method, and the copy in TCRdb shows in-frame clones only, minus some. Of about 17,000 clones in the sample, around 81% were seen once. Germline CDR1 reads SQVTM; CDR2 reads ANQGSEA. The CDR3 is 13 amino acids. The J segment lost 2 bases and the V segment lost 7 bases, leaving 5 bases of the junction unmatched. These data are taken from a study of cytotoxic CD8 clonotypes in ibrutinib-treated CLL. Study context: Response material was collected after a median around 12 months of treatment, range 6 to 36.

Study-wide points: Starting clonality was above that of age-matched healthy donors and tracked circulating CD8+ T-cell counts. In sustained-remission versus progressing patients, sampling times differed. Baseline levels were approached again at progression, after clonality had risen at ibrutinib response.

This TCR came from a human donor with chronic lymphocytic leukemia. Sample: PBMCs, taken before ibrutinib treatment. This chain uses TRBV29-1 with TRBJ2-4, with 7 bases identical to TRBD1. CDR3 protein: CSAMTGTKNIQYF. For the CDR3, the DNA is TGCAGCGCCATGACAGGGACCAAAAACATTCAGTACTTC.